One and the same sample provided the 20 T cell receptor beta chains below, sequenced in a study of vaccination and CD4 T cells after COVID-19. Documented treatment: 10-day PBMC culture with coronavirus spike peptide pools or control peptides (ViraFEST assay). The unexposed donor provided CD4+ T cells, which were taken before the COVID-19 pandemic (2011-2018). The Oncomine TCR Beta short-read assay was what sequenced the DNA obtained from cultured CD4+ T cells. TCRdb reprocessed the PCR reads with MiXCR, giving one entry per CDR3 protein. The sample comprises thousands of distinct CDR3 sequences, 45% of which are singletons, and approximately 11% rests with the top ten. The antigens of these receptors remain unknown. Sequencing was carried out using CD4+ T cells from blood, cultured in vitro. All receptors come from a human donor in good health.

Details on this clonotype: The junction departs from the called germline gene at one end, perhaps through a read error. The V and J genes are TRBV27 and TRBJ1-2; D perhaps matches TRBD1 (6 bases). This CDR3 is built from 14 residues. Germline CDR1 and CDR2: MNHEY and SMNVEV (reference sequence). CDR3 bases: TGTGCCGGCAGTTTAGTGGGGGGCTGGGGTGGCTACACCTTC. Its translation: CAGSLVGGWGGYTF.

This sequence joins TRBV4-1 and TRBJ2-3; no clear D. Germline assignment: CDR1 MGHRA and CDR2 YSYEKL. This CDR3 contains 16 residues. Trimming cost V 0 bases and J 0 bases, with 10 bases left between them. The CDR3 here is CASSQDRQASTDTQYF. The CDR3 nucleotides are TGCGCCAGCAGCCAAGATCGGCAAGCGAGCACAGATACGCAGTATTTT.

This clonotype has a handful of counts. This chain uses TRBV7-2 with TRBJ2-3; perhaps TRBD2 as D (5 bases). CDR1 is SGHTA and CDR2 is FQGNSA in the germline V gene. The ends were cut back, 6 bases at V and 2 bases at J, with 9 bases in the middle. The CDR3 loop spans 13 amino acids. CDR3 loop: CASRIGVTDTQYF. DNA for the CDR3: TGTGCCAGCAGGATCGGGGTCACAGATACGCAGTATTTT.

This chain links TRBV15 with TRBJ1-2, with 11 bases matching TRBD1. V lost 1 base, J lost 8 bases, and 3 bases stayed unmatched. The CDR3 runs to 14 residues. CDR1 is LNHNV and CDR2 is YYDKDF in the germline V gene (reference sequence). CDR3 residues: CATSRADRGRGYTF. The CDR3 DNA is TGTGCCACCAGCAGAGCGGACAGGGGGCGGGGCTACACCTTC.

There are a few counts of this clonotype. The CDR3 DNA reads as TGCGCCAGCAGTGGCCGGACTAGCGGGAAGAATACGCAGTATTTT. Residues: CASSGRTSGKNTQYF. The V call is TRBV10-1, the J call TRBJ2-3, with 12 bases lining up with TRBD2. The germline V gene encodes CDR1 WNHNN and CDR2 SYGVQD (reference sequence). The CDR3 contains 15 residues. The trim removed 4 bases at V and 7 bases at J, leaving 6 bases unmatched.

This clonotype was recorded a few times. The chain recombines TRBV5-1 with TRBJ2-5; a possible D gene is TRBD2 (6 bases). Germline V gives CDR1 SGHRS, CDR2 YFSETQ. The CDR3 contains 15 residues. Trimming removed 2 bases from V and 5 bases from J, with 16 bases in between. The CDR3 coding sequence is TGCGCCAGCAGCTTTCTCGGACTATCCGGGGAGACCCAGTACTTC. It encodes CASSFLGLSGETQYF.

This clonotype was seen a handful of times. V and J are TRBV6-1 and TRBJ2-7, with 11 nucleotides matching TRBD2. This CDR3 spans 14 amino acids. The junction had 8 bases not matched to a gene; V was cut back by 7 bases and J by 6 bases. Per the germline V gene, CDR1 is MNHNS and CDR2 is SASEGT. CDR3 loop: CASTKIAGGIEQYF. CDR3 in DNA: TGTGCCAGCACCAAAATAGCGGGAGGGATCGAGCAGTACTTC.

This clonotype has more than one count but fewer than ten. The chain employs TRBV4-1 and TRBJ2-2; 13 bases align to TRBD2. V was pared by 3 bases and J by 4 bases, with 5 bases of the junction left unmatched. The CDR3 covers 17 residues. Germline CDR1 and CDR2: MGHRA and YSYEKL. CDR3 sequence (DNA): TGCGCCAGCAGCCAGAGCCGACTAGCGGGGGGCACCGGGGAGCTGTTTTTT. Its translation: CASSQSRLAGGTGELFF.

The J gene is TRBJ1-5, the V gene TRBV6-1; TRBD1 might be the D (5 bases). CDR3 size: 15 residues. Germline V lookup: CDR1 MNHNS, CDR2 SASEGT. V lost 3 bases, J lost 2 bases, and 11 bases lay in between. CDR3 amino acids: CASSDRDVGNQPQHF. The CDR3 DNA is TGTGCCAGCAGTGACAGGGATGTAGGCAATCAGCCCCAGCATTTT.

A few counts support this clonotype. The chain has TRBV20-1 and TRBJ2-1, with D possibly matching TRBD2 (5 bases). This CDR3 comprises 11 residues. V shed 1 base and J shed 8 bases, with 6 bases lying between them. CDR1 DFQATT and CDR2 SNEGSKA come from the germline V gene (reference sequence). The CDR3 nucleotides are TGCAGTGCTAGAGGAGCGGATGAGCAGTTCTTC. Translating it yields CSARGADEQFF.

The chain joins TRBV11-3 to TRBJ2-5; 12 nucleotides agree with TRBD2. Germline assignment: CDR1 SGHNT and CDR2 YENEEA. The CDR3 totals 16 residues. J gave up 1 base and V 3 bases, and 3 bases lay outside the gene matches. The CDR3 sequence is CASSLKLAGGQETQYF. Written as DNA, the CDR3 is TGTGCCAGCAGCTTGAAACTAGCGGGGGGCCAAGAGACCCAGTACTTC.

The chain recombines TRBV6-5 with TRBJ2-1; 7 nucleotides match TRBD1. Germline V gene lookup returns CDR1 MNHEY and CDR2 SVGAGI. The CDR3 is 14 residues long. Germline trimming cut 0 bases from V and 5 bases from J; bases unmatched to any gene: 1. The CDR3 sequence is CASSYSGQDNEQFF. Here the CDR3 DNA reads TGTGCCAGCAGTTACTCTGGACAGGACAATGAGCAGTTCTTC.

This clonotype was observed once. The rearrangement joins TRBV2 to TRBJ2-5; TRBD1 matches at 10 bases. J gave up 2 bases and V 7 bases, and 16 bases lay outside the gene matches. Per the germline V gene, CDR1 is SNHLY and CDR2 is FYNNEI. The CDR3 is 18 residues long. The CDR3 DNA follows: TGTGCCAGCATCTCCGGCCCCTACCGGGACAGGGGACAAGAGACCCAGTACTTC. This gives the protein CASISGPYRDRGQETQYF. Together with reference TRBV2 and TRBJ2-5, the CDR3 gives the full variable domain: EPEVTQTPSHQVTQMGQEVILRCVPISNHLYFYWYRQILGQKVEFLVSFYNNEISEKSEIFDDQFSVERPDGSNFTLKIRSTKLEDSAMYFCASISGPYRDRGQETQYFGPGTRLLVL.

This clonotype has a handful of counts. The chain has TRBV6-1 and TRBJ2-3, with 12 nucleotides matching TRBD2. CDR1 is MNHNS and CDR2 is SASEGT in the germline V gene. The J segment lost 2 bases and the V segment lost 7 bases, leaving 4 bases of the junction unmatched. This CDR3 contains 15 residues. The CDR3 DNA reads TGTGCCAGCACGACTAGCGGGGGCCCCACAGATACGCAGTATTTT. The encoded protein is CASTTSGGPTDTQYF.

CDR3 sequence: CASSVAGGGGETQYF. CDR3 nucleotides: TGTGCCAGCAGTGTAGCGGGGGGAGGCGGGGAGACCCAGTACTTC. This chain joins TRBV7-2 and TRBJ2-5; 10 nucleotides agree with TRBD2. This CDR3 contains 15 residues. The germline V gene has CDR1 SGHTA and CDR2 FQGNSA. The V segment lost 6 bases and the J segment 5 bases; nucleotides outside the gene matches: 9. The whole variable domain, filled in from reference TRBV7-2 and TRBJ2-5, reads GAGVSQSPSNKVTEKGKDVELRCDPISGHTALYWYRQSLGQGLEFLIYFQGNSAPDKSGLPSDRFSAERTGGSVSTLTIQRTQQEDSAVYLCASSVAGGGGETQYFGPGTRLLVL.

This clonotype was picked up a small number of times. This chain connects TRBV19 to TRBJ2-1; no definite D call. The CDR3 covers 13 residues. The V end lost 2 bases, the J end lost 8 bases, and 10 bases lay between the germline ends. Germline V gene data show CDR1 as LNHDA and CDR2 as SQIVND (reference sequence). For the CDR3, the DNA is TGTGCCAGTAGTATAATGGCCCTCGATGAGCAGTTCTTC. Amino acid sequence: CASSIMALDEQFF. The full variable domain, with the rest looked up from reference TRBV19 and TRBJ2-1, is DGGITQSPKYLFRKEGQNVTLSCEQNLNHDAMYWYRQDPGQGLRLIYYSQIVNDFQKGDIAEGYSVSREKKESFPLTVTSAQKNPTAFYLCASSIMALDEQFFGPGTRLTVL.

This clonotype was detected only a few times. The V call is TRBV20-1, the J call TRBJ1-5; 8 bases map to TRBD1. The germline gives CDR1 DFQATT, CDR2 SNEGSKA (reference sequence). This CDR3 is 13 amino acids long. V lost 6 bases to trimming and J lost 7 bases; unmatched junction nucleotides: 8. The CDR3 reads CSAIGQGGQPQHF. DNA for the CDR3: TGCAGTGCCATTGGACAGGGCGGGCAGCCCCAGCATTTT.

The sample holds a few counts of this clonotype. Sequence at one end of the junction differs from germline and may be a read error. DNA for the CDR3: TGTGCCACTAGTCCGGGCCTCCGAGGCCACGAGCAGTACTTC. As protein: CATSPGLRGHEQYF. This rearrangement joins TRBV19 to TRBJ2-7; D remains unclear. CDR1 is LNHDA and CDR2 is SQIVND in the germline V gene (reference sequence). The CDR3 is made up of 14 amino acids.

CDR3: CSARVGGAGGNQPQHF. In nucleotides, the CDR3 is TGCAGTGCTAGAGTGGGGGGGGCCGGGGGCAATCAGCCCCAGCATTTT. This chain connects TRBV20-1 to TRBJ1-5; a weak D match, TRBD1 (6 bases). CDR1 and CDR2 from the germline V gene are DFQATT and SNEGSKA (reference sequence). V shed 1 base and J shed 2 bases, with 15 bases lying between them. This CDR3 has 16 amino acids.

A few counts support this clonotype. The chain carries TRBV7-2 and TRBJ2-2; 8 bases align to TRBD2. V was pared by 4 bases and J by 5 bases, with 6 bases of the junction left unmatched. Germline V gene lookup returns CDR1 SGHTA and CDR2 FQGNSA. This CDR3 has 15 amino acids. The CDR3 reads CASSSGGPRTGELFF. CDR3 DNA sequence: TGTGCCAGCAGCTCGGGGGGGCCGAGAACCGGGGAGCTGTTTTTT.